This T cell receptor (beta chain) came from a study of CD8 T cells in ankylosing spondylitis. This clonotype was seen many times. Antigen: not known. Overall study findings and caveats: Enrichment of disease-linked clones was reportedly significant in matched ankylosing spondylitis synovial fluid. Reactive arthritis synovial fluid and blood were previously reported to contain some motif variants.

With V trimmed by 6 bases and J by 3 bases, 9 bases remained unmatched. The CDR3 loop spans 15 amino acids. Germline CDR1 is DFQATT and CDR2 is SNEGSKA (reference sequence). Quantitative 5'-RACE with molecular barcodes was used to make the TCR beta libraries. One entry per CDR3 protein results from TCRdb running MiXCR on the 5' RACE reads. The table shows more than 250,000 distinct CDR3 sequences, with around 10% occurring only once. The sequencing sample was made of blood, either unsorted or a sorted T cell fraction (not recorded which). The clonotype comes from a female donor with ankylosing spondylitis or in good health (not recorded which). The chain joins TRBV20-1 to TRBJ2-7; TRBD2 aligns across 12 bases. The CDR3 loop is CSAFTTSGGVYEQYF. The CDR3 region has the DNA TGCAGTGCCTTTACGACTAGCGGGGGAGTCTACGAGCAGTACTTC.